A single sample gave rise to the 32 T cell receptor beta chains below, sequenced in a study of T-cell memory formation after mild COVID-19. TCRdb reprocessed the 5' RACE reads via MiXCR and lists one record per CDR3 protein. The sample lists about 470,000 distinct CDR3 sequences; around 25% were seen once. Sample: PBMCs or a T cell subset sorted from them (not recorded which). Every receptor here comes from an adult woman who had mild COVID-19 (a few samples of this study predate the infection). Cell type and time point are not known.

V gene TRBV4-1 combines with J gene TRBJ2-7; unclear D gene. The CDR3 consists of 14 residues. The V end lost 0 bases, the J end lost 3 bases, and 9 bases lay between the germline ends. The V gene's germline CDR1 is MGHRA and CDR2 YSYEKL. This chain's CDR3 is CASSQENSFYEQYF. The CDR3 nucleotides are TGCGCCAGCAGCCAAGAGAACAGCTTCTACGAGCAGTACTTC.

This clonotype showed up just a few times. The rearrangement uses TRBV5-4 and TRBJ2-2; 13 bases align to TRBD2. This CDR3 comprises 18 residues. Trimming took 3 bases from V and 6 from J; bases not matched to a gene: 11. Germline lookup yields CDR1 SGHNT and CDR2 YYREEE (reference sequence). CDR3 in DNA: TGTGCCAGCAGCTCCATTTCGGGACTAGCGGGATTATCCGGGGAGCTGTTTTTT. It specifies CASSSISGLAGLSGELFF.

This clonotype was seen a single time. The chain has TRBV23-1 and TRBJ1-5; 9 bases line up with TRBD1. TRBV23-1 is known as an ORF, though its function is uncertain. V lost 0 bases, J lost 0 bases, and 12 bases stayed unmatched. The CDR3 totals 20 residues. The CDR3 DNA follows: TGCGCCAGCAGTCAATCGACGGGTTCACAGGGGGCGACTAGCAATCAGCCCCAGCATTTT. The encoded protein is CASSQSTGSQGATSNQPQHF.

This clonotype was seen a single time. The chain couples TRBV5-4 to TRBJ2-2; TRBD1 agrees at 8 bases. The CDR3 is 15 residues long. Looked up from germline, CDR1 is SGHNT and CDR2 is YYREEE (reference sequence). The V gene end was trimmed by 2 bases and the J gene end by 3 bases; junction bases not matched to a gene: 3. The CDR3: CASSLADRDTGELFF. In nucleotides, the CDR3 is TGTGCCAGCAGCTTAGCGGACAGGGACACCGGGGAGCTGTTTTTT.

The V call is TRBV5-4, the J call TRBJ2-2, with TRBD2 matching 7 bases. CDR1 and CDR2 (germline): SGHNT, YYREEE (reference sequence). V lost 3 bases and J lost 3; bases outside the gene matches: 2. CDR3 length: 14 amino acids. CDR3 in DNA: TGTGCCAGCAGCTGGGGGGGTCACACCGGGGAGCTGTTTTTT. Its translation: CASSWGGHTGELFF.

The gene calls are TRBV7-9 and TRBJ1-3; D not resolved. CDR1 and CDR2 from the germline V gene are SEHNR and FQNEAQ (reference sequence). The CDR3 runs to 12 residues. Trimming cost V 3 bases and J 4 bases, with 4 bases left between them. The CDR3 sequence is CASSFEGNTIYF. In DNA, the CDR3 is TGTGCCAGCAGCTTCGAGGGAAACACCATATATTTT.

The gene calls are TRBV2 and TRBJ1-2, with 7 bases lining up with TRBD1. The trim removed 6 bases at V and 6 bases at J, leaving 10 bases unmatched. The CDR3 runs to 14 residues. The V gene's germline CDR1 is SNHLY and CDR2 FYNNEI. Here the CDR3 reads CASRGTGTAHGYTF. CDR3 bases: TGTGCCAGCAGGGGGACCGGGACAGCCCATGGCTACACCTTC.

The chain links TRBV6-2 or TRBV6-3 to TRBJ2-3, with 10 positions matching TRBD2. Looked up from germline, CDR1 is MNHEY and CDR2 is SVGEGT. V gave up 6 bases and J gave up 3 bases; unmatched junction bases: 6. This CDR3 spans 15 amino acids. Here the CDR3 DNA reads TGTGCCAGCAGCGACACTAGCGGGGTTACAGATACGCAGTATTTT. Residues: CASSDTSGVTDTQYF.

The DNA for the CDR3 is TGTGCCAGCAGTTCCGACAGGGGGCGGGAGACCCAGTACTTC. This encodes CASSSDRGRETQYF. This sequence joins TRBV12-3 or TRBV12-4 and TRBJ2-5; 10 nucleotides line up with TRBD1. The CDR3 has 14 amino acids. Unmatched junction bases numbered 4, after V lost 4 bases and J lost 5 bases.

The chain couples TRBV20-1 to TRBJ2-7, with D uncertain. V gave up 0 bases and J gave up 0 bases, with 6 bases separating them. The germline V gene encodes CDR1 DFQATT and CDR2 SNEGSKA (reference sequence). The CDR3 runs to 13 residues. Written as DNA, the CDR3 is TGCAGTGCTAGAGAGAAAGGCTCCTACGAGCAGTACTTC. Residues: CSAREKGSYEQYF.

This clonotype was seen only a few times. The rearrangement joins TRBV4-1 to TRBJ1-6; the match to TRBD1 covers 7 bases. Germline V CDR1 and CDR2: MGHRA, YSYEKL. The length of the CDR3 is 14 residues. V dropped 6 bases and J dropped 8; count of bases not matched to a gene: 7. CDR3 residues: CASRIQGIDSPLHF. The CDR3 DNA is TGCGCCAGCAGAATACAGGGGATTGATTCACCCCTCCACTTT.

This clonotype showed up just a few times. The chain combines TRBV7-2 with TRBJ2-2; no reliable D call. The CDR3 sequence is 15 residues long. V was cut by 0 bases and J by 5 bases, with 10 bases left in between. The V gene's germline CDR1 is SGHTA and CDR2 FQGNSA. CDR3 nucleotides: TGTGCCAGCAGCTTAGCAGGAACGAGGACCGGGGAGCTGTTTTTT. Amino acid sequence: CASSLAGTRTGELFF.

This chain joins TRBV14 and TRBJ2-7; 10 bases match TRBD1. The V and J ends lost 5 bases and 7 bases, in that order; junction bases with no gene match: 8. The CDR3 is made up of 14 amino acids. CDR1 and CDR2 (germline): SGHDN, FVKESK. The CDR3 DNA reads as TGTGCCAGCAGCTATAGACAGGGGGCACGTGAGCAGTACTTC. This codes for CASSYRQGAREQYF.

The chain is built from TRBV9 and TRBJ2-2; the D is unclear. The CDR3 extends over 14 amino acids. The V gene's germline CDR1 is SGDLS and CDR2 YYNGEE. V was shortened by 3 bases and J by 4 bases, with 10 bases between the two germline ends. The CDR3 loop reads CASSGRSGTGELFF. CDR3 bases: TGTGCCAGCAGCGGCCGATCGGGCACCGGGGAGCTGTTTTTT.

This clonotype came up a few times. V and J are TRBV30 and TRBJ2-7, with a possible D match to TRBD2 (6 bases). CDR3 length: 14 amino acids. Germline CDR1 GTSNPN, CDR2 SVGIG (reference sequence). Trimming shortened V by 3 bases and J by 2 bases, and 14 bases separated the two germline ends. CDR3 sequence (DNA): TGTGCCTGGAGAGGAGGTAGCGGACCCTACGAGCAGTACTTC. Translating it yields CAWRGGSGPYEQYF.

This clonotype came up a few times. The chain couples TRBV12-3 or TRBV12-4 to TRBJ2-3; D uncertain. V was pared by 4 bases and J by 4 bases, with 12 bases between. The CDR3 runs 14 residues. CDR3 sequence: CASSSPVSPDTQYF. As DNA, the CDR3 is TGTGCCAGCAGTTCTCCAGTTTCCCCAGATACGCAGTATTTT.

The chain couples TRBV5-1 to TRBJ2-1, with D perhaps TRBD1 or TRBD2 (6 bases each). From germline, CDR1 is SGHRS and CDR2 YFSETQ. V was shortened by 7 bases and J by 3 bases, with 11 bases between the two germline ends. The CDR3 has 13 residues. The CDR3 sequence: CASEQGGYNEQFF. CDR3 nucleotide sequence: TGCGCCAGCGAACAGGGAGGCTACAATGAGCAGTTCTTC.

The CDR3 bases are TGTGCCAGCAGCTTGGTCTGGGAGGGCCTAGATACGCAGTATTTT. Protein product: CASSLVWEGLDTQYF. This chain connects TRBV5-5 to TRBJ2-3; 7 bases match TRBD2. CDR1 SGHKS and CDR2 YYEKEE come from the germline V gene (reference sequence). V was pared by 0 bases and J by 5 bases, with 6 bases of the junction left unmatched. CDR3 length equals 15 residues.

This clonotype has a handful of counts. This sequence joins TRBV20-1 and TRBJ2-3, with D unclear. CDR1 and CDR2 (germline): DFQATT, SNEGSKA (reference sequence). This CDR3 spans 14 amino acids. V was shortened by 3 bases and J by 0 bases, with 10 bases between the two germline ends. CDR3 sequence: CSASGGASTDTQYF. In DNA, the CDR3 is TGCAGTGCTAGTGGCGGAGCTAGCACAGATACGCAGTATTTT.

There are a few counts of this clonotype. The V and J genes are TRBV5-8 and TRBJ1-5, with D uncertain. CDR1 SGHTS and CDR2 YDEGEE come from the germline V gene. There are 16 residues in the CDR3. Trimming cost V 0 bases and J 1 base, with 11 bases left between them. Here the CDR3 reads CASSLDRGGSNQPQHF. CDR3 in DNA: TGTGCCAGCAGCTTGGATCGGGGTGGGAGCAATCAGCCCCAGCATTTT. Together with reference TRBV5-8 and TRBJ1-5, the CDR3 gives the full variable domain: EAGVTQSPTHLIKTRGQQATLRCSPISGHTSVYWYQQALGLGLQFLLWYDEGEERNRGNFPPRFSGRQFPNYSSELNVNALELEDSALYLCASSLDRGGSNQPQHFGDGTRLSIL.

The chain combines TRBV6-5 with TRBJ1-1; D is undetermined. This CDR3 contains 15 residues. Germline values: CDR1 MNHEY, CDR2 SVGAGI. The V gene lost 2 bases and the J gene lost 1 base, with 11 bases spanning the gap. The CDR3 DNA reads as TGTGCCAGCAGTTACGTAGTAGATCCGAACACTGAAGCTTTCTTT. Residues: CASSYVVDPNTEAFF.

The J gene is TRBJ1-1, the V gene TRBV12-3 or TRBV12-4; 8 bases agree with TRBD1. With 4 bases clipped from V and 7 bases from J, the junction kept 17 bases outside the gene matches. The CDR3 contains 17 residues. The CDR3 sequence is CASSSRQGTRVDFEAFF. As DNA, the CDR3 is TGTGCCAGCAGTTCCCGACAGGGGACAAGGGTTGACTTTGAAGCTTTCTTT.

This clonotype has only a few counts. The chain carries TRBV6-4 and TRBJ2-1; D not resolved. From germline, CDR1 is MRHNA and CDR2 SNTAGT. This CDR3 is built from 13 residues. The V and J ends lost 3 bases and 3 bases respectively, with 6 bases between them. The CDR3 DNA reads TGTGCCAGCAGTGAGAACAGCTACAATGAGCAGTTCTTC. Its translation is CASSENSYNEQFF.

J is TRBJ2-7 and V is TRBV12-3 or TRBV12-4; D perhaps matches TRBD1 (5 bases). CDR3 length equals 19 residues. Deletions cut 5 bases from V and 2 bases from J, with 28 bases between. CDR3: CASSPEWYALQGNTYEQYF. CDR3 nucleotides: TGTGCCAGCAGTCCAGAGTGGTATGCGTTGCAGGGTAATACCTACGAGCAGTACTTC.

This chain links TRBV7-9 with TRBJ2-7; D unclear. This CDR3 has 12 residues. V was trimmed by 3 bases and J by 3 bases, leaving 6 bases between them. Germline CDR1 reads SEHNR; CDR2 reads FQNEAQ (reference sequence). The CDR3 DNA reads TGTGCCAGCAGCTTCGCACTCTACGAGCAGTACTTC. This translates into CASSFALYEQYF.

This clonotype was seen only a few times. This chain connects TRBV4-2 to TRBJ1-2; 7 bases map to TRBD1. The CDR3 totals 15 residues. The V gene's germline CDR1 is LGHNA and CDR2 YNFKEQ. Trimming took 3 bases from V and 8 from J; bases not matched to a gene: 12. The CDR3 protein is CASSQVTGYSKGYTF. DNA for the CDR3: TGTGCCAGCAGCCAGGTGACAGGGTATTCTAAAGGCTACACCTTC.

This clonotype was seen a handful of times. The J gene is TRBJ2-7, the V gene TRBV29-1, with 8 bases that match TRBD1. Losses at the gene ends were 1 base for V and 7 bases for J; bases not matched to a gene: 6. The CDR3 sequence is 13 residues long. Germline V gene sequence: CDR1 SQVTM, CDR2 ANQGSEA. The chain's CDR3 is CSVEGRGLREQYF. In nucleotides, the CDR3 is TGCAGCGTTGAAGGCAGGGGGCTTAGGGAGCAGTACTTC.

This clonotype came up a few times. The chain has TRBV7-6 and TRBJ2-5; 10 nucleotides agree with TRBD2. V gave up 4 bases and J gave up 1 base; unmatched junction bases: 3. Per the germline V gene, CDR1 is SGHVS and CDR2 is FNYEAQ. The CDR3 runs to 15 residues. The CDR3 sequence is CASSSGTSVQETQYF. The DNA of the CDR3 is TGTGCCAGCAGCTCGGGGACTAGCGTCCAAGAGACCCAGTACTTC.

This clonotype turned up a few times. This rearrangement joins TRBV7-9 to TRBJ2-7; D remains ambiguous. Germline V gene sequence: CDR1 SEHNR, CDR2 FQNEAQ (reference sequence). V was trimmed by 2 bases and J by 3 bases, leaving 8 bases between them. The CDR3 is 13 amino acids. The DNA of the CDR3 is TGTGCCAGCAGCTTATTTGGGGTCTACGAGCAGTACTTC. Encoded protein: CASSLFGVYEQYF.

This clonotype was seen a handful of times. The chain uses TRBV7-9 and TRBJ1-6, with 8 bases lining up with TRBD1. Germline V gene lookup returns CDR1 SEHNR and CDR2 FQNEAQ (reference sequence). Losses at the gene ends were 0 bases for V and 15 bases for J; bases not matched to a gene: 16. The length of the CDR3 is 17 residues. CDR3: CASSLAPSGTGWYVLHF. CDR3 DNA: TGTGCCAGCAGCTTAGCTCCTTCCGGGACAGGCTGGTATGTCCTCCACTTT.

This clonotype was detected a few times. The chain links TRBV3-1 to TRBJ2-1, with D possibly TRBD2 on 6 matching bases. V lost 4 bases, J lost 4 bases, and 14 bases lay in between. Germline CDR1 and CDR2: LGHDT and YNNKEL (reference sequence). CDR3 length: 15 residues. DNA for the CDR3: TGTGCCAGCAGCCCCGGGGACTCGCCTTACAATGAGCAGTTCTTC. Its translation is CASSPGDSPYNEQFF.

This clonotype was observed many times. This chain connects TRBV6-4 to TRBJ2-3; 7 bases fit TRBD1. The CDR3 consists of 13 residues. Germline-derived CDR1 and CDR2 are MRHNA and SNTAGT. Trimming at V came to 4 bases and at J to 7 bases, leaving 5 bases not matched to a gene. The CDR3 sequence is CASSGDSLNTQYF. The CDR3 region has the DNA TGTGCCAGCAGTGGGGACAGCCTTAATACGCAGTATTTT.